This T cell receptor beta chain was identified during a study of blood T cell repertoires in COVID-19. Turning to the study itself: Sites across the United States, Italy and Spain contributed samples from acute and convalescent COVID-19. Nucleic acid was either cDNA or gDNA, and it came from T cells, B-cell-depleted T cells, or PBMCs.

V lost 3 bases, J lost 0 bases, and 9 bases lay in between. This CDR3 has 15 amino acids. Germline CDR1 is SGHAT and CDR2 is FQNNGV. How the authors handled the data: For nucleated cells, counts were estimated from reference gene primer amplification. Repertoires were generated with immunoSEQ multiplex PCR, while TCRdb's copy carries only in-frame clones and drops some. That table furnishes V, J and clone size, whereas the DNA furnished D and trimming. This sample has about 47,000 clones, with around four fifths found just once. This sequence joins TRBV11-2 and TRBJ1-3, with D perhaps TRBD1 (5 bases). The TCR comes from a man in his 70s with active COVID-19. Sequencing was performed on peripheral blood. The CDR3 spells CASSFPGLSGNTIYF. For the CDR3, the DNA is TGTGCCAGCAGCTTCCCAGGGCTCTCTGGAAACACCATATATTTT.